The rows below give T cell receptor beta chains drawn from one sample of a study of T cells in Graves' hyperthyroidism and ophthalmopathy. TCRdb re-called the multiplex PCR reads with MiXCR, one entry per CDR3 protein. Here the sample spans hundreds of thousands of distinct CDR3 sequences, 14% to 15% being singletons. Sample: blood. The receptors were gathered from a woman aged 40 to 50 with Graves' ophthalmopathy. CDR3s include the opening cysteine and the closing phenylalanine or tryptophan. The D gene is left open where the match is weak. The size entry is marked missing in some rows and otherwise reads once, few, many or a size class.

>many|TRBV12-3/TRBV12-4|.|TRBJ1-2
CASTATGGAGYGYTF
TGTGCCAGCACCGCCACTGGGGGAGCGGGCTATGGCTACACCTTC
>few|TRBV28|TRBD2|TRBJ2-1
CASSVLGLAGSYNEQFF
TGTGCCAGCAGTGTGTTGGGGCTAGCGGGAAGCTACAATGAGCAGTTCTTC
>many|TRBV29-1|.|TRBJ2-7
CSVERSRGGPAEQYF
TGCAGCGTTGAGAGGAGCAGGGGGGGACCAGCCGAGCAGTACTTC
>many|TRBV29-1|.|TRBJ1-5
CSVDWGDQPQHF
TGCAGCGTTGACTGGGGGGATCAGCCCCAGCATTTT
>.|TRBV6-1|.|TRBJ2-2
CASSIWDTGELFF
TGTGCCAGCAGCATATGGGACACCGGGGAGCTGTTTTTT
>many|TRBV29-1|TRBD2|TRBJ2-5
CSVDRGQGTSGKETQYF
TGCAGCGTTGACAGGGGGCAAGGGACTAGCGGCAAAGAGACCCAGTACTTC
>.|TRBV12-3/TRBV12-4|.|TRBJ1-1
CASSQTETRLKAFF
TGTGCCAGCAGCCAGACAGAAACTAGACTTAAAGCTTTCTTT
>.|TRBV18|TRBD1|TRBJ2-7
CASSLGDRGPSYEQYF
TGTGCCAGCTCTTTGGGGGACAGGGGCCCCTCCTACGAGCAGTACTTC
>many|TRBV6-5|.|TRBJ2-2
CASSYSRDNTGELFF
TGTGCCAGCAGTTATTCCCGCGATAACACCGGGGAGCTGTTTTTT
>.|TRBV19|.|TRBJ1-4
CASSSQTPYLGEKLFF
TGTGCCAGTAGTAGTCAGACCCCCTATTTGGGTGAAAAACTGTTTTTT
>many|TRBV7-9|.|TRBJ2-7
CASSLDGFLYEQYF
TGTGCCAGCAGCTTAGACGGATTCCTCTACGAGCAGTACTTC
>many|TRBV6-5|.|TRBJ2-7
CASRPVNLYEQYF
TGTGCCAGCAGACCCGTTAATCTATACGAGCAGTACTTC
>once|TRBV12-3/TRBV12-4|.|TRBJ2-5
CASGGQAFGTQYF
TGTGCCAGCGGGGGCCAGGCCTTTGGGACCCAGTACTTC
>many|TRBV12-3/TRBV12-4|TRBD2|TRBJ2-7
CASSPRGAGGPFEQYF
TGTGCCAGCAGCCCCCGGGGGGCGGGAGGGCCCTTCGAGCAGTACTTC
>many|TRBV6-1|.|TRBJ2-2
CASSLGGPPGELFF
TGTGCCAGCAGCCTCGGAGGGCCTCCCGGGGAGCTGTTTTTT
>.|TRBV7-3|.|TRBJ2-3
CASSIGYRTLITDTQYF
TGTGCCAGCAGCATTGGCTATCGGACCTTAATCACAGATACGCAGTATTTT
>few|TRBV11-2|TRBD1|TRBJ1-1
CASSSLDRGRDTEAFF
TGTGCCAGCAGCTCTCTGGACAGGGGGCGAGACACTGAAGCTTTCTTT
>few|TRBV4-3|TRBD2|TRBJ2-2
CASSQDLAGAGTGELFF
TGCGCCAGCAGCCAAGACCTGGCGGGAGCTGGGACCGGGGAGCTGTTTTTT
>few|TRBV27|.|TRBJ1-1
CASRHRAGTEAFF
TGTGCCAGCAGACACAGGGCGGGCACTGAAGCTTTCTTT
>many|TRBV28|.|TRBJ2-7
CASSLLHAYEQYF
TGTGCCAGCAGTTTACTCCACGCCTACGAGCAGTACTTC
>many|TRBV6-4|TRBD1|TRBJ1-3
CASSDRQGSVRIGNTIYF
TGTGCCAGCAGTGACAGACAGGGGAGTGTACGGATAGGAAACACCATATATTTT
>many|TRBV6-5|TRBD1|TRBJ1-2
CASSQGQGSGYTF
TGTGCCAGCAGCCAAGGACAGGGATCCGGCTACACCTTC
>few|TRBV30|.|TRBJ2-7
CAWSVSVGSYEQYF
TGTGCCTGGAGTGTGAGTGTGGGTTCCTACGAGCAGTACTTC
>many|TRBV18|.|TRBJ1-1
CASSYQEAARGAFF
TGTGCCAGCTCTTACCAAGAGGCTGCGCGCGGGGCTTTCTTT
>many|TRBV3-1|TRBD1|TRBJ1-1
CASSRGTAVGGEAFF
TGTGCCAGCAGTAGAGGGACAGCCGTTGGCGGTGAAGCTTTCTTT
>few|TRBV12-3/TRBV12-4|TRBD1|TRBJ1-1
CASSPEGQRNTEAFF
TGTGCCAGCAGCCCAGAGGGACAGCGGAACACTGAAGCTTTCTTT
>.|TRBV6-5|.|TRBJ2-7
CASSYQGWWGYEQYF
TGTGCCAGCAGTTACCAAGGGTGGTGGGGCTACGAGCAGTACTTC
>few|TRBV6-1|TRBD1|TRBJ2-7
CASSKGTDSSYEQYF
TGTGCCAGCAGTAAAGGGACAGACTCGTCCTACGAGCAGTACTTC
>many|TRBV7-8|TRBD1|TRBJ1-2
CASSLNNDRGQVGYTF
TGTGCCAGCAGCCTCAATAATGACAGGGGGCAGGTTGGCTACACCTTC
>many|TRBV28|.|TRBJ1-3
CASSLLMPSSGNTIYF
TGTGCCAGCAGTTTATTGATGCCGAGCTCTGGAAACACCATATATTTT
>many|TRBV19|TRBD1|TRBJ1-2
CASRGAGTGEGYTF
TGTGCCAGTAGAGGAGCCGGGACAGGTGAAGGCTACACCTTC
>many|TRBV27|.|TRBJ1-1
CASSLSVAGRAEAFF
TGTGCCAGCAGTTTATCTGTGGCAGGGAGGGCTGAAGCTTTCTTT
>many|TRBV29-1|.|TRBJ1-2
CSVEEFGGYGYTF
TGCAGCGTTGAAGAATTCGGGGGCTATGGCTACACCTTC
>.|TRBV3-1|.|TRBJ2-3
CASSQDLRGATQYF
TGTGCCAGCAGCCAAGATCTCCGAGGAGCTACGCAGTATTTT
>few|TRBV10-2|TRBD1|TRBJ2-5
CASSNPGQGSQETQYF
TGCGCCAGCAGCAATCCGGGACAGGGGAGCCAAGAGACCCAGTACTTC
>few|TRBV12-3/TRBV12-4|.|TRBJ2-3
CASSLAELSTDTQYF
TGTGCCAGCAGTTTAGCGGAGTTAAGCACAGATACGCAGTATTTT
>few|TRBV7-9|.|TRBJ1-1
CASTALGMNTEAFF
TGTGCCAGCACCGCGCTTGGGATGAACACTGAAGCTTTCTTT
>.|TRBV27|TRBD1|TRBJ1-1
CASSQRTGGSLHTEAFF
TGTGCCAGCAGTCAACGAACAGGGGGCTCTTTACACACTGAAGCTTTCTTT
>many|TRBV25-1|.|TRBJ2-5
CASSRGRKYQETQYF
TGTGCCAGCAGTCGCGGTCGCAAGTACCAAGAGACCCAGTACTTC
>many|TRBV6-4|TRBD1|TRBJ1-5
CASSDGGQGAGGNQPQHF
TGTGCCAGCAGCGACGGGGGACAGGGGGCAGGGGGCAATCAGCCCCAGCATTTT
>many|TRBV5-1|.|TRBJ1-1
CASSLGGEVASNTEAFF
TGCGCCAGCAGCTTGGGCGGTGAGGTCGCGTCGAACACTGAAGCTTTCTTT
>many|TRBV19|TRBD2|TRBJ2-7
CASKRTSGPYEQYF
TGTGCCAGCAAAAGGACTAGCGGCCCCTACGAGCAGTACTTC
>few|TRBV5-1|.|TRBJ2-5
CASSSAGDQGRAQYF
TGCGCCAGCAGCTCCGCAGGGGATCAAGGGAGGGCCCAGTACTTC
>.|TRBV15|.|TRBJ1-5
CATPIRQTRYSNQPQHF
TGTGCCACCCCTATTCGACAGACTAGGTATAGCAATCAGCCCCAGCATTTT
>.|TRBV27|.|TRBJ1-1
CASSLRGVYTEAFF
TGTGCCAGCAGTTTACGGGGGGTTTACACTGAAGCTTTCTTT
>.|TRBV7-9|.|TRBJ2-7
CASSSGGDATYEQYF
TGTGCCAGCAGCTCTGGGGGAGACGCGACCTACGAGCAGTACTTC
>many|TRBV20-1|TRBD2|TRBJ2-7
CSAQGGRLYEQYF
TGCAGTGCTCAGGGCGGGAGGTTGTACGAGCAGTACTTC
>many|TRBV12-5|.|TRBJ1-2
CASGLQGSNYGYTF
TGTGCTAGTGGTCTACAGGGTTCTAACTATGGCTACACCTTC
>many|TRBV6-1|TRBD1|TRBJ1-2
CASDRGLGYTF
TGTGCCAGCGACAGGGGGCTTGGCTACACCTTC
>many|TRBV12-3/TRBV12-4|.|TRBJ1-1
CASSLTGRSTEAFF
TGTGCCAGCAGTTTAACAGGGAGGAGCACTGAAGCTTTCTTT
>many|TRBV5-6|.|TRBJ1-1
CASSLGQAANTEAFF
TGTGCCAGCAGCTTGGGGCAGGCGGCCAACACTGAAGCTTTCTTT
>many|TRBV29-1|.|TRBJ2-3
CSVDGAAPWIHF
TGCAGCGTTGATGGGGCCGCCCCGTGGATACATTTT
>many|TRBV30|.|TRBJ2-7
CAWSEPGYGSYEQYF
TGTGCCTGGAGCGAGCCGGGCTATGGTTCCTACGAGCAGTACTTC